Below, 5 T cell receptor beta chains from the same sample are listed, as sequenced in a study of cytomegalovirus exposure and HLA in healthy donors. The PCR had 60 Vbeta and 13 Jbeta primers. The table came from immunoSEQ multiplex PCR; TCRdb's copy has only in-frame clones and leaves some out. This sample has roughly 99,000 clones; around two thirds occur once, and the top ten carry roughly 15%. Specimen: PBMCs. Receptors were obtained from a woman between 40 and 55 years old in good health and CMV-seropositive.

V usage is TRBV30 and J usage is TRBJ1-4; weak D call: TRBD1 (5 bases). The V gene lost 3 bases and the J gene lost 0 bases, with 14 bases spanning the gap. Per the germline V gene, CDR1 is GTSNPN and CDR2 is SVGIG (reference sequence). The CDR3 runs 16 residues. In DNA form, the CDR3 reads TGTGCCTGGAGCCTCCCGGGACTTGCAACTAATGAAAAACTGTTTTTT. Protein sequence: CAWSLPGLATNEKLFF.

This CDR3 reads CAWSVGPAGNQPQHF. The CDR3 DNA reads as TGTGCCTGGAGTGTAGGACCAGCGGGTAATCAGCCCCAGCATTTT. The chain employs TRBV30 and TRBJ1-5; D is unresolved. Germline V lookup: CDR1 GTSNPN, CDR2 SVGIG (reference sequence). The CDR3 is made up of 15 amino acids. Trimming removed 0 bases from V and 4 bases from J, with 13 bases in between. Full variable domain (remainder filled in from reference TRBV30 and TRBJ1-5): SQTIHQWPATLVQPVGSPLSLECTVEGTSNPNLYWYRQAAGRGLQLLFYSVGIGQISSEVPQNLSASRPQDRQFILSSKKLLLSDSGFYLCAWSVGPAGNQPQHFGDGTRLSIL.

The rearrangement links TRBV4-2 to TRBJ1-2; 7 bases match TRBD1. The CDR3 covers 14 residues. The V segment lost 2 bases and the J segment 6 bases; nucleotides outside the gene matches: 6. The germline V gene encodes CDR1 LGHNA and CDR2 YNFKEQ. DNA for the CDR3: TGTGCCAGCAGCCAAATAGACAGGGAGGATGGCTACACCTTC. Encoded protein: CASSQIDREDGYTF.

V and J are TRBV4-3 and TRBJ2-3, with a possible D match to TRBD1 (5 bases). The V end lost 1 base, the J end lost 4 bases, and 15 bases lay between the germline ends. This CDR3 is built from 16 residues. Per germline, CDR1 LGHNA and CDR2 YSLEER. CDR3 loop: CASSQAKSRQSDTQYF. In DNA form, the CDR3 reads TGCGCCAGCAGCCAAGCTAAGTCGAGACAGTCAGATACGCAGTATTTT.

The J gene is TRBJ1-5, the V gene TRBV27, with D unresolved. The CDR3 sequence is 14 residues long. Trimming removed 5 bases at V and 2 bases at J, with 10 bases between. Germline-derived CDR1 and CDR2 are MNHEY and SMNVEV (reference sequence). The CDR3 nucleotides are TGTGCCAGCAGTCCACGACGGGGCAATCAGCCCCAGCATTTT. Translation gives CASSPRRGNQPQHF.